This TCR beta chain was obtained from a study of Ad26.COV2.S vaccination and SARS-CoV-2 variants. Measured with immunoSEQ multiplex PCR; TCRdb has only the in-frame clones, and not every one. The sample shows about 140,000 clones, around 86% of them seen only once. Germline V gives CDR1 SGDLS, CDR2 YYNGEE. The CDR3 runs 16 residues. Trimming removed 1 base at V and 2 bases at J, with 10 bases between. Study-wide results and caveats: For non-spike TCRs, breadth in vaccine recipients resembled that in placebo recipients. Reportedly, spike-specific CD8+ and CD4+ T cell responses achieved substantial breadth once vaccination had taken place. Placebo recipients had lower spike-specific TCR breadth than vaccine recipients.

For this clone: Its antigen is still unknown.

The chain has TRBV9 and TRBJ2-6, with unresolved D. The material was peripheral blood, obtained after recovery from COVID-19. This TCR was recovered from a human donor who had recovered from COVID-19. CDR3 coding DNA: TGTGCCAGCAGCGTATATCCCGGGCCTGGGGCCAACGTCCTGACTTTC. Protein product: CASSVYPGPGANVLTF.